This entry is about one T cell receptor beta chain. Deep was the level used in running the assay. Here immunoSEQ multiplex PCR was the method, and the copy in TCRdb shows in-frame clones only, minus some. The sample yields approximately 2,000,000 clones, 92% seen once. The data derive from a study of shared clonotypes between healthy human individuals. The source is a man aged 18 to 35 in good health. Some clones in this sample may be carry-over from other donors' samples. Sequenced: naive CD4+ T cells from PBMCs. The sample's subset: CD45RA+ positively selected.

The DNA for the CDR3 is TGCGCCAGCAGCCCCGTACGGGGGGGGCCGAGGGAGACCCAGTACTTC. Its protein product is CASSPVRGGPRETQYF. The V and J genes are TRBV4-3 and TRBJ2-5; 8 bases align to TRBD2. The CDR3 totals 16 residues. Germline CDR1 reads LGHNA; CDR2 reads YSLEER. J lost 5 bases, V lost 4 bases, and 12 bases had no gene match.